The 2 T cell receptor beta chains below were found in one sample sequenced in a study of shared clonotypes between healthy human individuals. Naive CD8 populations comprised CD45RO-negative cells positively selected for CCR7, excluding terminally differentiated effector memory CD45RA+ cells. The method was immunoSEQ multiplex PCR; TCRdb's version includes in-frame clones alone and lacks a portion of them. Here the sample spans some 2.1 million clones, just over 90% being singletons. Input material: naive CD8+ T cells from PBMCs. The receptors originated from a man between 18 and 35 years old in good health. Some clones in this sample may be carry-over from other donors' samples.

The rearrangement joins TRBV28 to TRBJ1-1, with a possible D match to TRBD1 (5 bases). Germline CDR1 MDHEN, CDR2 SYDVKM. The CDR3 consists of 15 residues. V gave up 6 bases and J gave up 0 bases, with 14 bases separating them. CDR3 sequence (DNA): TGTGCCAGCAGCCTCTGGGGGGTTGTGAACACTGAAGCTTTCTTT. It codes for CASSLWGVVNTEAFF.

V gene TRBV25-1 combines with J gene TRBJ1-4; maybe TRBD1 (6 bases). CDR3 length equals 16 residues. The V gene's germline CDR1 is MGHDK and CDR2 SYGVNS. The V end lost 3 bases, the J end lost 0 bases, and 11 bases lay between the germline ends. DNA of the CDR3: TGTGCCAGCAGTGAGAGGGACATCTCAACTAATGAAAAACTGTTTTTT. It translates to CASSERDISTNEKLFF.